This T cell receptor (beta chain) was captured by sequencing in a study of cytomegalovirus exposure and HLA in healthy donors. Findings of the study overall: Reported results showed that the classifier diagnosed cytomegalovirus status with high specificity and sensitivity. Earlier analysis found most TCR beta V segments productive about 90% or about 30% of the time. TCR beta sequences numbering 15,000 to 20,000 were associated with HLA alleles at 0.05 false discovery rate in a later analysis.

As to this clone: Its antigen is not identified.

The PCR made use of 60 Vbeta and 13 Jbeta primers. Measured with immunoSEQ multiplex PCR; TCRdb has only the in-frame clones, and not every one. The sample includes over 200,000 clones, around 80% of them seen just once. The donors comprised healthy bone marrow donors. With 0 bases removed from V and 6 bases from J, the gap between germline ends came to 9 bases. Germline-derived CDR1 and CDR2 are SGDLS and YYNGEE. The CDR3 length is 13 residues. The rearrangement links TRBV9 to TRBJ1-2; tentative D call: TRBD1 (5 bases). The clonotype comes from a woman in her forties in good health and CMV-seronegative. Sequenced sample: PBMCs. The CDR3 DNA reads TGTGCCAGCAGCGTAGGTGGGGCTGATGGCTACACCTTC. Translation: CASSVGGADGYTF.